This T cell receptor (beta chain) was recovered during a study of T cells in Graves' hyperthyroidism and ophthalmopathy. As for the study in general: Staff took peripheral blood when the initial diagnosis was made, before any treatment began. Study conclusions and caveats: Blood also contained most expanded thyroid clonotypes above 0.001. In validation, the model predicted ophthalmopathy. These predictions came a median approximately six months before onset.

Germline values: CDR1 SGHDN, CDR2 FVKESK. The CDR3 extends over 14 amino acids. V dropped 5 bases and J dropped 12 bases, with 20 bases sitting between them. The source of the PBMCs was roughly 10 ml of fresh peripheral blood. In its sample, this clonotype was seen a few times. Its target is unknown. What was amplified from RNA transcripts were TCR beta CDR3 regions. Initially, a first-round RT-PCR of the TCR CDR3 employed the HTBI primer set. One entry per CDR3 protein results from TCRdb running MiXCR on the multiplex PCR reads. The sample yields about 560,000 distinct CDR3 sequences, around 15% seen once.

Specimen: blood. The chain links TRBV14 to TRBJ2-1, with D perhaps TRBD2 (6 bases). The source is a woman aged 40 to 50 with Graves' hyperthyroidism. The CDR3 bases are TGTGCCAGCAGCTTTCCGGGAAGTCAGGGAGGGCAGTTCTTC. Protein product: CASSFPGSQGGQFF.